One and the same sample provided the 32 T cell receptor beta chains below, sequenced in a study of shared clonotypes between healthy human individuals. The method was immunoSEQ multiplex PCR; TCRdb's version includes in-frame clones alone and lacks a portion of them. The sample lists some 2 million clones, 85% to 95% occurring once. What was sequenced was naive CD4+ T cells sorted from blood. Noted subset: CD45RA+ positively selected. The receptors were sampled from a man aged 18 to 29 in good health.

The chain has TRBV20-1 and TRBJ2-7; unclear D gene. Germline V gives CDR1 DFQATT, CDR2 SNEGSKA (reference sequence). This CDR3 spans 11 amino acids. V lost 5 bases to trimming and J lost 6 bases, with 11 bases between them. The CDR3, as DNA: TGCAGTGCTTGGGTGTCCGGCGAGCAGTACTTC. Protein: CSAWVSGEQYF.

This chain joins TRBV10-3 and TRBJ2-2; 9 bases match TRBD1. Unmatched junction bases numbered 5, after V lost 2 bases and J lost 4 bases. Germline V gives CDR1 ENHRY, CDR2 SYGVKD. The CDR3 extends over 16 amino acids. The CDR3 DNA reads TGTGCCATCAGTGAGCCCGGACAGGGGAGCACCGGGGAGCTGTTTTTT. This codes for CAISEPGQGSTGELFF.

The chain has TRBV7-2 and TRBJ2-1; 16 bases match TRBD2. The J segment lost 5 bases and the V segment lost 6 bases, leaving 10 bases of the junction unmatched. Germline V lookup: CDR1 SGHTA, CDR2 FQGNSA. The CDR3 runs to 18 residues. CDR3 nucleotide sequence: TGTGCCAGCAGACCAGGGACTAGCGGGAGGGCCTTTAACAATGAGCAGTTCTTC. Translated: CASRPGTSGRAFNNEQFF.

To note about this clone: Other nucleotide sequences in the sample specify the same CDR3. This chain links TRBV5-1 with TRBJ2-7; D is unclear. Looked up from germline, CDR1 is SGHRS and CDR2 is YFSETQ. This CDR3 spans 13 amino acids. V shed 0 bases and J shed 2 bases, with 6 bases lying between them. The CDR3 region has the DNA TGCGCCAGCAGCTTGGCGGCGGCCTACGAGCAGTACTTC. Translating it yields CASSLAAAYEQYF.

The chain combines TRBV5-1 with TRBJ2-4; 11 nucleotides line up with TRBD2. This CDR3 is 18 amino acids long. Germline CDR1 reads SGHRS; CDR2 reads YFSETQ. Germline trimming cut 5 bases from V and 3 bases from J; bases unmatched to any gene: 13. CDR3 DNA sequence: TGCGCCAGCAGATACGGGACTAGCGGCATCTCGGTCAAAAACATTCAGTACTTC. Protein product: CASRYGTSGISVKNIQYF.

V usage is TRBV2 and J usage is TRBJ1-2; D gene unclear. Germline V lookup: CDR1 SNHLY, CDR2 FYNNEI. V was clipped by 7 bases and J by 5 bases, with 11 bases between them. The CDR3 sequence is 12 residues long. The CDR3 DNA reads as TGTGCCAGCAATCCCAGGCTATATGGCTACACCTTC. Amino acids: CASNPRLYGYTF.

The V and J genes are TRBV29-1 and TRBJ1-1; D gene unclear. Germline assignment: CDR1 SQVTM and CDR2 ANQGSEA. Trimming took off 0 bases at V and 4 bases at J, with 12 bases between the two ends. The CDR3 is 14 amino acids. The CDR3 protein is CSVEEWTAGTEAFF. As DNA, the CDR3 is TGCAGCGTTGAAGAGTGGACCGCGGGCACTGAAGCTTTCTTT.

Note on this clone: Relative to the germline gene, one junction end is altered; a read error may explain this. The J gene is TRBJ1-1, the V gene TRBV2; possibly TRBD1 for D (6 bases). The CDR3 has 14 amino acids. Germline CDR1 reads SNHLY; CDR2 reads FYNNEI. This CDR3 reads CASSEALRDTEAFF. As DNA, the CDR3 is TGTGCCAGCAGTGAAGCGCTTAGGGACACCGAAGCTTTCTTT.

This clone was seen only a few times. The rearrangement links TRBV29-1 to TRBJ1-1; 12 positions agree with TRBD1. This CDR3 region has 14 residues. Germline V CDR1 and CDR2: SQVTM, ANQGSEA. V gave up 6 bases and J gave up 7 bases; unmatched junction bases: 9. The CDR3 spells CSVPGQGARGEAFF. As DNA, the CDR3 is TGCAGCGTACCGGGACAGGGGGCGCGAGGTGAAGCTTTCTTT.

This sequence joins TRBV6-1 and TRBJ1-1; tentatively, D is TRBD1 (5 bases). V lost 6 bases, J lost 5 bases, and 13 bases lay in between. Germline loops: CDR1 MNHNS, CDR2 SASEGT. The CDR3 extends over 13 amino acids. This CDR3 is CASSLFGGTEAFF. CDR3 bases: TGTGCCAGCAGCCTATTCGGGGGGACTGAAGCTTTCTTT.

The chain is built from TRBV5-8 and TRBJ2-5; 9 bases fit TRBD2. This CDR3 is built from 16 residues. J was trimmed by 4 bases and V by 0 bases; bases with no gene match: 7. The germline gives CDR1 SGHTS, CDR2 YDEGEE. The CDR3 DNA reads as TGTGCCAGCAGCTTGGCCGGGAGTAGCGGGAGAGAGACCCAGTACTTC. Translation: CASSLAGSSGRETQYF. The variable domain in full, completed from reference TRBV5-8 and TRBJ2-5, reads EAGVTQSPTHLIKTRGQQATLRCSPISGHTSVYWYQQALGLGLQFLLWYDEGEERNRGNFPPRFSGRQFPNYSSELNVNALELEDSALYLCASSLAGSSGRETQYFGPGTRLLVL.

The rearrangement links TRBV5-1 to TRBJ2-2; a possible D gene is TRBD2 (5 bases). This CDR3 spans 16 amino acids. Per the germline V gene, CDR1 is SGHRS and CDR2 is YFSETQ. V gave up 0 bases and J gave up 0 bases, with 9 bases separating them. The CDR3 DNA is TGCGCCAGCAGCTTGGGACTAACCACGAACACCGGGGAGCTGTTTTTT. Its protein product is CASSLGLTTNTGELFF.

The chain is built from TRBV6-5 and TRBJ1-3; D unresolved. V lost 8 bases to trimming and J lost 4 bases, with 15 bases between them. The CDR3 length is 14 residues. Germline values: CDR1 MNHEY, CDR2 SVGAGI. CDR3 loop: CASVAPGLGNTIYF. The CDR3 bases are TGTGCCAGCGTCGCGCCAGGACTGGGAAACACCATATATTTT.

CDR3 in amino acids: CASRDISNSPLHF. The CDR3 DNA follows: TGTGCCAGCAGGGACATTTCTAATTCACCCCTCCACTTT. The rearrangement links TRBV6-5 to TRBJ1-6, with D perhaps TRBD1 (5 bases). This CDR3 is built from 13 residues. The germline CDR1 and CDR2 sequences are MNHEY and SVGAGI. The V end lost 6 bases, the J end lost 6 bases, and 9 bases lay between the germline ends.

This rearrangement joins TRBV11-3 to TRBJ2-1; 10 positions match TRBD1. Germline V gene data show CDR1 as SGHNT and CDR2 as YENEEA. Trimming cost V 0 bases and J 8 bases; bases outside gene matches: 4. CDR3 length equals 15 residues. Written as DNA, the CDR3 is TGTGCCAGCAGCTTAGAAGGGACAGGGGTGGATGAGCAGTTCTTC. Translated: CASSLEGTGVDEQFF.

The CDR3 sequence is CASSPGPPRGTEAFF. In DNA form, the CDR3 reads TGCGCCAGCAGTCCGGGCCCCCCAAGGGGCACTGAAGCTTTCTTT. This chain uses TRBV10-1 with TRBJ1-1, with a weak D call TRBD1 (5 bases). V was shortened by 5 bases and J by 4 bases, with 17 bases between the two germline ends. From germline, CDR1 is WNHNN and CDR2 SYGVQD (reference sequence). The CDR3 runs 15 residues.

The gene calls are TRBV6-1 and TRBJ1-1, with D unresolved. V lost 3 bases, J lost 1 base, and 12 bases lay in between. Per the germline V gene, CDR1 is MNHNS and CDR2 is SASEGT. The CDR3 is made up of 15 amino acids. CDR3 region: CASSEELGRNTEAFF. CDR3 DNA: TGTGCCAGCAGTGAGGAGTTAGGGAGGAACACTGAAGCTTTCTTT.

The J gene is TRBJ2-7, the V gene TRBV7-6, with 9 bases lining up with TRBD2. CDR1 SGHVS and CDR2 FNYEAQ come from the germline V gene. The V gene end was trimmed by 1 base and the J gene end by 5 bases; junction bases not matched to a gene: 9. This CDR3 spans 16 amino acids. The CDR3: CASSLGASGNGNEQYF. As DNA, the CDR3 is TGTGCCAGCAGCTTAGGGGCTAGCGGGAACGGGAACGAGCAGTACTTC.

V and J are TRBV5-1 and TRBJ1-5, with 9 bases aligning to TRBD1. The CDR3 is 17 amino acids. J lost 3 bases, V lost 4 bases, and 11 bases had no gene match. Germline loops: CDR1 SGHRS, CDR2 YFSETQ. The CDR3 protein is CASSLDPGQGVNQPQHF. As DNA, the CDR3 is TGCGCCAGCAGCCTTGACCCGGGACAGGGTGTCAATCAGCCCCAGCATTTT.

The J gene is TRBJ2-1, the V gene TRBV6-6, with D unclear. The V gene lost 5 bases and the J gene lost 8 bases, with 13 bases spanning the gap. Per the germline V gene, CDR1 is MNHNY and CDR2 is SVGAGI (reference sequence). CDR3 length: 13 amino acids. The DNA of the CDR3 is TGTGCCAGCAGTCGGGTGGGGTGGCATGAGCAGTTCTTC. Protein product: CASSRVGWHEQFF.

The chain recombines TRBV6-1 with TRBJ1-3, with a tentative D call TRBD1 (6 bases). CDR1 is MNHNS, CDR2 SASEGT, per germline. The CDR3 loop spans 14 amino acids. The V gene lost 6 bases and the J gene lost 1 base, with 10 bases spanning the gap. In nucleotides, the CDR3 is TGTGCCAGCAGCCCGGGACAATCTGGAAACACCATATATTTT. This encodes CASSPGQSGNTIYF.

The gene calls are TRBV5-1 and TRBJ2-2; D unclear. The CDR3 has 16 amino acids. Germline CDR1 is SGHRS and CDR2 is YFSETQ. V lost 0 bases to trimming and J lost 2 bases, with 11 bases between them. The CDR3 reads CASSLDLSRNTGELFF. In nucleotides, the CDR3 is TGCGCCAGCAGCTTGGACCTCAGCAGAAACACCGGGGAGCTGTTTTTT. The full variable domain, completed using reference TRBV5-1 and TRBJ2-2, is KAGVTQTPRYLIKTRGQQVTLSCSPISGHRSVSWYQQTPGQGLQFLFEYFSETQRNKGNFPGRFSGRQFSNSRSEMNVSTLELGDSALYLCASSLDLSRNTGELFFGEGSRLTVL.

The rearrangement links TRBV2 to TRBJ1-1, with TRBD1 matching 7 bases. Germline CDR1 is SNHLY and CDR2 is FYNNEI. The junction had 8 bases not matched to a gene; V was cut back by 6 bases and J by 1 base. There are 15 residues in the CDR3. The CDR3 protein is CASRRGQSPNTEAFF. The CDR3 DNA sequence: TGTGCCAGCAGGAGGGGACAGAGCCCGAACACTGAAGCTTTCTTT.

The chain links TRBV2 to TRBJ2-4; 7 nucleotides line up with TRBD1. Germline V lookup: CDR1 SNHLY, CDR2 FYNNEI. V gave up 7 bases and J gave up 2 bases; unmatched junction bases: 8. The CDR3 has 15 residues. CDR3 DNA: TGTGCCAGCAATTTACAGACAGGGACCAAAAACATTCAGTACTTC. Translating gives CASNLQTGTKNIQYF.

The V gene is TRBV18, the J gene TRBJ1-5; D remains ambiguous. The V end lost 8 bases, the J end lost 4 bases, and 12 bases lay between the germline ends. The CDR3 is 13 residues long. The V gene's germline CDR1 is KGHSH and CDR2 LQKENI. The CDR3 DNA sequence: TGTGCCAGCCAAAGCGACCGTAATCAGCCCCAGCATTTT. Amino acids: CASQSDRNQPQHF. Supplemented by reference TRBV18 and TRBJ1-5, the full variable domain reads NAGVMQNPRHLVRRRGQEARLRCSPMKGHSHVYWYRQLPEEGLKFMVYLQKENIIDESGMPKERFSAEFPKEGPSILRIQQVVRGDSAAYFCASQSDRNQPQHFGDGTRLSIL.

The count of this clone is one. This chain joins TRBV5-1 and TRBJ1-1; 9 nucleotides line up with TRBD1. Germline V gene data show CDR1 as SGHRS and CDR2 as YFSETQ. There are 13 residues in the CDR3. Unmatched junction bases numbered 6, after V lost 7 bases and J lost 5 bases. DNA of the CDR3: TGCGCCAGCTCACGACAGGGGGAGACTGAAGCTTTCTTT. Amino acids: CASSRQGETEAFF.

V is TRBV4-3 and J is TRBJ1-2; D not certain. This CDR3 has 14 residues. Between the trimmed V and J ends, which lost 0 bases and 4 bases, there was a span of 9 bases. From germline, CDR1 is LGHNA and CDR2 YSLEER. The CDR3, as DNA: TGCGCCAGCAGCCAAGACAAAGGTTTCTATGGCTACACCTTC. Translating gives CASSQDKGFYGYTF.

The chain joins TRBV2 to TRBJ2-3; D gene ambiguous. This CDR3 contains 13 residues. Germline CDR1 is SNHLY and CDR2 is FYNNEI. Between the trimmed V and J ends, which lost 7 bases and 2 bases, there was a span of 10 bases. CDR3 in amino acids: CASNRWNTDTQYF. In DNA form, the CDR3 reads TGTGCCAGCAATAGGTGGAACACAGATACGCAGTATTTT.

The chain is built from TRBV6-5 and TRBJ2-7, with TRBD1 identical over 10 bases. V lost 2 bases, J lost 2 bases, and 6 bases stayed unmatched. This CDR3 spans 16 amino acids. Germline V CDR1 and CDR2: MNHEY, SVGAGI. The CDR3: CASSYDRGHYPYEQYF. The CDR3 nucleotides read TGTGCCAGCAGTTACGACAGGGGGCATTACCCCTACGAGCAGTACTTC.

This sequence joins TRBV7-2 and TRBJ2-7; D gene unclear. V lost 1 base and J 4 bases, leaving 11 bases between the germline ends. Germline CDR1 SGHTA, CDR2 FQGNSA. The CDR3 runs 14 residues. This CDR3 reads CASSLETLFYEQYF. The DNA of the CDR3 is TGTGCCAGCAGCTTAGAGACGTTATTTTACGAGCAGTACTTC.

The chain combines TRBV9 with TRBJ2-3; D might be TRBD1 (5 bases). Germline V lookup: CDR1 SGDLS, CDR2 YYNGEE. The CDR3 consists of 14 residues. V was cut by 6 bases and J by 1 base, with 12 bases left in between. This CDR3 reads CASTAVGGTDTQYF. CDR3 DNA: TGTGCCAGCACGGCGGTAGGGGGCACAGATACGCAGTATTTT. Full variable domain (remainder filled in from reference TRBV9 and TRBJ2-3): DSGVTQTPKHLITATGQRVTLRCSPRSGDLSVYWYQQSLDQGLQFLIQYYNGEERAKGNILERFSAQQFPDLHSELNLSSLELGDSALYFCASTAVGGTDTQYFGPGTRLTVL.

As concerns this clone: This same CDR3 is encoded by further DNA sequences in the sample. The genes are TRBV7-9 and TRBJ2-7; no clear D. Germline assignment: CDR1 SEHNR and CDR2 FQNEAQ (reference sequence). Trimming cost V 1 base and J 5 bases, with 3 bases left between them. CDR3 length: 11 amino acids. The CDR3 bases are TGTGCCAGCAGCTTAGTCGACGAGCAGTACTTC. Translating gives CASSLVDEQYF. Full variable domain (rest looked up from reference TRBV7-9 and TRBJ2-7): DTGVSQNPRHKITKRGQNVTFRCDPISEHNRLYWYRQTLGQGPEFLTYFQNEAQLEKSRLLSDRFSAERPKGSFSTLEIQRTEQGDSAMYLCASSLVDEQYFGPGTRLTVT.